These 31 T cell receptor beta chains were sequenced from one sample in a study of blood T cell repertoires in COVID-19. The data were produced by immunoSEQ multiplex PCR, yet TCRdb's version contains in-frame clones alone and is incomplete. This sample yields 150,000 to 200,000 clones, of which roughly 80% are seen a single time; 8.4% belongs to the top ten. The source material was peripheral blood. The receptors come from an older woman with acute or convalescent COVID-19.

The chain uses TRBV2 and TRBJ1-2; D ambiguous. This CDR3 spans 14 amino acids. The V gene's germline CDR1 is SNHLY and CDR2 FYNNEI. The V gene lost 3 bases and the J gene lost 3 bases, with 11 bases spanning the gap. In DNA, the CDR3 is TGTGCCAGCAGTGACAGGATCCCTTACTATGGCTACACCTTC. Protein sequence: CASSDRIPYYGYTF.

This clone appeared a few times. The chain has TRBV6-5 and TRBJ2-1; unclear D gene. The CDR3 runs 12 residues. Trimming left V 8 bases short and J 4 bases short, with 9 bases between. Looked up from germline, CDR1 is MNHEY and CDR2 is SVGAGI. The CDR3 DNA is TGTGCCAGCCGCGGCCGGTACAATGAGCAGTTCTTC. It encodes CASRGRYNEQFF.

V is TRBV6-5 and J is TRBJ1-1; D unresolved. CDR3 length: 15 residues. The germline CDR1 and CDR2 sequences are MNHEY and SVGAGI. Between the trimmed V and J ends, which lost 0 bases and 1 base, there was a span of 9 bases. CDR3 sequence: CASSYSGHENTEAFF. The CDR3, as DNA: TGTGCCAGCAGTTACTCGGGCCATGAGAACACTGAAGCTTTCTTT.

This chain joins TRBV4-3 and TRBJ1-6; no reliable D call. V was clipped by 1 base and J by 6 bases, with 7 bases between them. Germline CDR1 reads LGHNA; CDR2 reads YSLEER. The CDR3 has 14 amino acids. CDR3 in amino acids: CASSQVRGNSPLHF. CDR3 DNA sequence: TGCGCCAGCAGCCAAGTACGGGGTAATTCACCCCTCCACTTT.

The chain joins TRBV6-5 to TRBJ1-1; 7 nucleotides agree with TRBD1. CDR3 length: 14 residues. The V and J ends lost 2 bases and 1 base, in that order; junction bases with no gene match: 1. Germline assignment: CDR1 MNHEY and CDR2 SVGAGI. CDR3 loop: CASSYRGRNTEAFF. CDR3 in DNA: TGTGCCAGCAGTTACAGGGGGCGGAACACTGAAGCTTTCTTT.

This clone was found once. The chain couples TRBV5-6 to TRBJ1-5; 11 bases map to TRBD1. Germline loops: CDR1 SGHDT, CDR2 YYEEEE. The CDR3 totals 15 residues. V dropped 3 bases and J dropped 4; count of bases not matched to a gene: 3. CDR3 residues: CASSWGTGGNQPQHF. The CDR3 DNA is TGTGCCAGCAGCTGGGGGACAGGGGGGAATCAGCCCCAGCATTTT.

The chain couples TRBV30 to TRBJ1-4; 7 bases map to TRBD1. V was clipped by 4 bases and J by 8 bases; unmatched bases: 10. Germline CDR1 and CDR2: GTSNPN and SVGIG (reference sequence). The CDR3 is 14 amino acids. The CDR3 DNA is TGTGCCTGGAACCACAGGGGTCGGGAGGAAAAACTGTTTTTT. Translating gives CAWNHRGREEKLFF. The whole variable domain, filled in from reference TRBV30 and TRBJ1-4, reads SQTIHQWPATLVQPVGSPLSLECTVEGTSNPNLYWYRQAAGRGLQLLFYSVGIGQISSEVPQNLSASRPQDRQFILSSKKLLLSDSGFYLCAWNHRGREEKLFFGSGTQLSVL.

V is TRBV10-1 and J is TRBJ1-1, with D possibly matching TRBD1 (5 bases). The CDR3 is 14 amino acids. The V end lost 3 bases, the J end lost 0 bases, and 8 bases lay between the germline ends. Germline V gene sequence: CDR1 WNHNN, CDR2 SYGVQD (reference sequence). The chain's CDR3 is CASSDRAMNTEAFF. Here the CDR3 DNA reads TGCGCCAGCAGTGACAGGGCCATGAACACTGAAGCTTTCTTT.

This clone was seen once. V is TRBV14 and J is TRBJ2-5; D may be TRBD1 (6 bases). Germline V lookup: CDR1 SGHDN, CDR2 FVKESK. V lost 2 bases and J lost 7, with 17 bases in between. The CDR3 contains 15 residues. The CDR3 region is CASSQRGRGVPTQYF. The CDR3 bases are TGTGCCAGCAGCCAAAGGGGCAGGGGTGTGCCGACCCAGTACTTC.

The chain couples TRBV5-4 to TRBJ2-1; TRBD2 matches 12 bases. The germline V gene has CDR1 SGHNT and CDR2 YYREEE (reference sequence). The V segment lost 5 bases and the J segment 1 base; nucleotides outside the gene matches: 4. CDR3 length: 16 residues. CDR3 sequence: CASRASGGESYNEQFF. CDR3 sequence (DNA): TGTGCCAGCAGAGCTAGCGGGGGGGAGTCCTACAATGAGCAGTTCTTC.

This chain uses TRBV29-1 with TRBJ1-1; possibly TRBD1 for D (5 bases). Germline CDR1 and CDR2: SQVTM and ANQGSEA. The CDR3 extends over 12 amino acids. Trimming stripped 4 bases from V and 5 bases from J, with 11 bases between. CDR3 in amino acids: CSVASGWTEAFF. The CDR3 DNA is TGCAGCGTTGCTTCAGGGTGGACTGAAGCTTTCTTT.

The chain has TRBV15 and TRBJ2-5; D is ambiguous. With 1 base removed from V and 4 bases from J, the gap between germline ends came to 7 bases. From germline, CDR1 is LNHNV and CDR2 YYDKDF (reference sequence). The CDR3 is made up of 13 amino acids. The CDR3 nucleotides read TGTGCCACCAGCAGAGGAAATAGAGAGACCCAGTACTTC. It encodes CATSRGNRETQYF.

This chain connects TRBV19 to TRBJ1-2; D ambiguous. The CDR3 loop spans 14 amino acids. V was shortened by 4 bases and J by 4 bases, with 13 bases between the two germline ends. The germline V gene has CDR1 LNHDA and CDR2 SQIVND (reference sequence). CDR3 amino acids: CASSKSTGVYGYTF. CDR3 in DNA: TGTGCCAGTAGTAAGTCTACGGGAGTCTATGGCTACACCTTC.

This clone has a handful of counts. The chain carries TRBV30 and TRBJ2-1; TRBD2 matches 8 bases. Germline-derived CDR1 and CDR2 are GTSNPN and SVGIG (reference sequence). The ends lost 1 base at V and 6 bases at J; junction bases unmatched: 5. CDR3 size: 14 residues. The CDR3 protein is CAWSAGLAVNEQFF. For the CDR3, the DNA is TGTGCCTGGAGTGCCGGACTAGCAGTCAATGAGCAGTTCTTC.

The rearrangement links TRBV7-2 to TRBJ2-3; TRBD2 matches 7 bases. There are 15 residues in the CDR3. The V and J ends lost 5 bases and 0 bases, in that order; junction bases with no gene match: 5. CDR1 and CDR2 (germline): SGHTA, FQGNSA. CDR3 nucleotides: TGTGCCAGCAGCCGGGACTACCAGAGCACAGATACGCAGTATTTT. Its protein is CASSRDYQSTDTQYF.

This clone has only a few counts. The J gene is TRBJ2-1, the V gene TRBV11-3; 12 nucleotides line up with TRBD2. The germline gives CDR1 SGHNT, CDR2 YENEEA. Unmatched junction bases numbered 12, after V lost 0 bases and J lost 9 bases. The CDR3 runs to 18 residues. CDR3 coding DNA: TGTGCCAGCAGCTTAGAAGGTGGGGGACTAGCGGGTCACGGTGAGCAGTTCTTC. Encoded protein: CASSLEGGGLAGHGEQFF.

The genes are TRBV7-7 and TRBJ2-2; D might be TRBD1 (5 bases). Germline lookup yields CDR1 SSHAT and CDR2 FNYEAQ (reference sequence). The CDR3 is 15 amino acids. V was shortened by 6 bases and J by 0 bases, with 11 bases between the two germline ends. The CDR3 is CASSTGPPNTGELFF. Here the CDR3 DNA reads TGTGCCAGCAGTACAGGCCCCCCGAACACCGGGGAGCTGTTTTTT.

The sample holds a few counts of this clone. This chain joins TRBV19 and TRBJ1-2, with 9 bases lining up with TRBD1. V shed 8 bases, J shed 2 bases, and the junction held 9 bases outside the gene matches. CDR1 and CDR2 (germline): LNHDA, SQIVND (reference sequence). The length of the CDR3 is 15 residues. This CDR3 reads CASWDRDRENYGYTF. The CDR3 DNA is TGTGCCAGTTGGGACCGGGACAGGGAGAACTATGGCTACACCTTC.

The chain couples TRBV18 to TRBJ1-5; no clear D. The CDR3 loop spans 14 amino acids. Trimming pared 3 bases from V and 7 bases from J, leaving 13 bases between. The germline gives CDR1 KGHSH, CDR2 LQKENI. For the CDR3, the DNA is TGTGCCAGCTCACCGGACGAGGGAATACAGCCCCAGCATTTT. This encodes CASSPDEGIQPQHF.

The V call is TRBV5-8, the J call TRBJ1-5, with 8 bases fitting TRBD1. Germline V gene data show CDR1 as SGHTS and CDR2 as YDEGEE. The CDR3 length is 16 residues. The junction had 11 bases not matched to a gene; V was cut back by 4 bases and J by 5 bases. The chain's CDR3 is CASSQRRTGIDQPQHF. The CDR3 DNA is TGTGCCAGCAGCCAACGCCGGACAGGGATAGATCAGCCCCAGCATTTT.

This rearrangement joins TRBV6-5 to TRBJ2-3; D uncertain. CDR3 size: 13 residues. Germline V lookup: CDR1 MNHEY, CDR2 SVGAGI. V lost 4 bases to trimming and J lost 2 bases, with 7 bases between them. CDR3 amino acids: CASSLLNTDTQYF. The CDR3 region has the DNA TGTGCCAGCAGTTTACTAAACACAGATACGCAGTATTTT.

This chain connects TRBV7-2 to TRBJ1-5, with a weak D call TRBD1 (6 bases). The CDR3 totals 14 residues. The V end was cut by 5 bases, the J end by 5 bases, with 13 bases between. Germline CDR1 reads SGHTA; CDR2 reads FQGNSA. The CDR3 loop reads CASSPQGGDQPQHF. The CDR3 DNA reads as TGTGCCAGCAGCCCACAGGGTGGCGATCAGCCCCAGCATTTT. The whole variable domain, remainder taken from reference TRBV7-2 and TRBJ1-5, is GAGVSQSPSNKVTEKGKDVELRCDPISGHTALYWYRQSLGQGLEFLIYFQGNSAPDKSGLPSDRFSAERTGGSVSTLTIQRTQQEDSAVYLCASSPQGGDQPQHFGDGTRLSIL.

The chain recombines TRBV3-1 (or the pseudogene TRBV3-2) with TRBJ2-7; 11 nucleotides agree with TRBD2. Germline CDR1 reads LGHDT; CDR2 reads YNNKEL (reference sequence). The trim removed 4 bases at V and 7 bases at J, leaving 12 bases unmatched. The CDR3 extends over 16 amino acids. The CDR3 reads CASSPGSGGVGKEQYF. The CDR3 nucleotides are TGTGCCAGCAGCCCGGGTAGCGGGGGGGTAGGAAAAGAGCAGTACTTC.

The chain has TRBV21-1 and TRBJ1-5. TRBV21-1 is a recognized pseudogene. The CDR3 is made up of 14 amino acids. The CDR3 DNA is TGTGCCAGCAGCAAAAGACCCTTCGAGGGGCCCCAGCATTTT. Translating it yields CASSKRPFEGPQHF.

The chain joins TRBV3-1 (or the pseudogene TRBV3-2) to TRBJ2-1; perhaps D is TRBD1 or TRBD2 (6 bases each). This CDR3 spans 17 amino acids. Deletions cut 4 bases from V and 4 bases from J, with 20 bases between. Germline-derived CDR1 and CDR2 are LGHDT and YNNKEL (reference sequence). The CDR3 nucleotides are TGTGCCAGCAGCCCAGAGGGGGTCCTAGCGAGTTACAATGAGCAGTTCTTC. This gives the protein CASSPEGVLASYNEQFF.

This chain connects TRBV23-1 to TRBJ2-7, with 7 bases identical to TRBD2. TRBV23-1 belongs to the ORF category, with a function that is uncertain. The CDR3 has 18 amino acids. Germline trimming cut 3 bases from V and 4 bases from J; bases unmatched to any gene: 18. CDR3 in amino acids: CASSHRPSLGGILYEQYF. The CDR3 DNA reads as TGCGCCAGCAGTCACCGACCGTCCTTGGGAGGGATATTGTACGAGCAGTACTTC.

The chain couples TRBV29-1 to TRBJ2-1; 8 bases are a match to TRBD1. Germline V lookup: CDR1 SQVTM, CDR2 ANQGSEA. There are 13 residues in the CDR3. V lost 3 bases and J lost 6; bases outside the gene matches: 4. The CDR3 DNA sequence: TGCAGCGTTGACCGGACAGGGCGCAATGAGCAGTTCTTC. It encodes CSVDRTGRNEQFF.

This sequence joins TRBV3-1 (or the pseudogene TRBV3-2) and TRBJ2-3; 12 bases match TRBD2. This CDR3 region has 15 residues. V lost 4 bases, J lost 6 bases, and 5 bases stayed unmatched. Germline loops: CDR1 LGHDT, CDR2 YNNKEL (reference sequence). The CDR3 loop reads CASSRRTSGADTQYF. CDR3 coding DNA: TGTGCCAGCAGCCGCCGGACTAGCGGGGCCGATACGCAGTATTTT.

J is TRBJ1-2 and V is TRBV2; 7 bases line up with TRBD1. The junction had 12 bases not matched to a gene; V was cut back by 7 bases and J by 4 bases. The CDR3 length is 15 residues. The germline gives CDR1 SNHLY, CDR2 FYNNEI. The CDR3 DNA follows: TGTGCCAGCAACGGTGCAGACAGGGTAGTCTATGGCTACACCTTC. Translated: CASNGADRVVYGYTF.

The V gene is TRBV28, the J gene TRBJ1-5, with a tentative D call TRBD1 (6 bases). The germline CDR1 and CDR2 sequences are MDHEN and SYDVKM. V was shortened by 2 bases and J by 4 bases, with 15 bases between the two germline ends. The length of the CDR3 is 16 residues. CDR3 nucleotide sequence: TGTGCCAGCAGTTTACTCCCAAGGGGGTTTAATCAGCCCCAGCATTTT. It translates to CASSLLPRGFNQPQHF.

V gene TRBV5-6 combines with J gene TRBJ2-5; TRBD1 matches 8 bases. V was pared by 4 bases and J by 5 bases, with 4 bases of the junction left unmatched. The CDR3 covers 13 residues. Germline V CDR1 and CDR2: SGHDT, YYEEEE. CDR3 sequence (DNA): TGTGCCAGCAGCCTGACAGGGGCTGAGACCCAGTACTTC. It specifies CASSLTGAETQYF.